The subject of this entry is one T cell receptor (beta chain). The junction and the germline gene differ at one end; a read error may be behind it. These data come from a study of type 1 and type 2 diabetes patients. Study information: Participants included type 1 and type 2 diabetes patients plus nondiabetic controls.

In germline, CDR1 is SQVTM, CDR2 ANQGSEA. The length of the CDR3 is 13 residues. Amplification started from genomic DNA. A primer set of 30 forward and 13 reverse primers amplified the CDR3. TCRdb fed the multiplex PCR reads into MiXCR, producing one record per CDR3 protein. Of 250,000 to 300,000 distinct CDR3 sequences listed, approximately 45% are singletons. The source of this sequence is a man aged 18 to 29 with type 2 diabetes. The chain uses TRBV29-1 and TRBJ2-7; D perhaps matches TRBD1 (5 bases). Input material: peripheral blood mononuclear cells (PBMCs). The CDR3 DNA reads as TGCAACGTTGAAACAGGCGTTAGGGACGAGCAGTACTTC. Amino acids: CNVETGVRDEQYF.